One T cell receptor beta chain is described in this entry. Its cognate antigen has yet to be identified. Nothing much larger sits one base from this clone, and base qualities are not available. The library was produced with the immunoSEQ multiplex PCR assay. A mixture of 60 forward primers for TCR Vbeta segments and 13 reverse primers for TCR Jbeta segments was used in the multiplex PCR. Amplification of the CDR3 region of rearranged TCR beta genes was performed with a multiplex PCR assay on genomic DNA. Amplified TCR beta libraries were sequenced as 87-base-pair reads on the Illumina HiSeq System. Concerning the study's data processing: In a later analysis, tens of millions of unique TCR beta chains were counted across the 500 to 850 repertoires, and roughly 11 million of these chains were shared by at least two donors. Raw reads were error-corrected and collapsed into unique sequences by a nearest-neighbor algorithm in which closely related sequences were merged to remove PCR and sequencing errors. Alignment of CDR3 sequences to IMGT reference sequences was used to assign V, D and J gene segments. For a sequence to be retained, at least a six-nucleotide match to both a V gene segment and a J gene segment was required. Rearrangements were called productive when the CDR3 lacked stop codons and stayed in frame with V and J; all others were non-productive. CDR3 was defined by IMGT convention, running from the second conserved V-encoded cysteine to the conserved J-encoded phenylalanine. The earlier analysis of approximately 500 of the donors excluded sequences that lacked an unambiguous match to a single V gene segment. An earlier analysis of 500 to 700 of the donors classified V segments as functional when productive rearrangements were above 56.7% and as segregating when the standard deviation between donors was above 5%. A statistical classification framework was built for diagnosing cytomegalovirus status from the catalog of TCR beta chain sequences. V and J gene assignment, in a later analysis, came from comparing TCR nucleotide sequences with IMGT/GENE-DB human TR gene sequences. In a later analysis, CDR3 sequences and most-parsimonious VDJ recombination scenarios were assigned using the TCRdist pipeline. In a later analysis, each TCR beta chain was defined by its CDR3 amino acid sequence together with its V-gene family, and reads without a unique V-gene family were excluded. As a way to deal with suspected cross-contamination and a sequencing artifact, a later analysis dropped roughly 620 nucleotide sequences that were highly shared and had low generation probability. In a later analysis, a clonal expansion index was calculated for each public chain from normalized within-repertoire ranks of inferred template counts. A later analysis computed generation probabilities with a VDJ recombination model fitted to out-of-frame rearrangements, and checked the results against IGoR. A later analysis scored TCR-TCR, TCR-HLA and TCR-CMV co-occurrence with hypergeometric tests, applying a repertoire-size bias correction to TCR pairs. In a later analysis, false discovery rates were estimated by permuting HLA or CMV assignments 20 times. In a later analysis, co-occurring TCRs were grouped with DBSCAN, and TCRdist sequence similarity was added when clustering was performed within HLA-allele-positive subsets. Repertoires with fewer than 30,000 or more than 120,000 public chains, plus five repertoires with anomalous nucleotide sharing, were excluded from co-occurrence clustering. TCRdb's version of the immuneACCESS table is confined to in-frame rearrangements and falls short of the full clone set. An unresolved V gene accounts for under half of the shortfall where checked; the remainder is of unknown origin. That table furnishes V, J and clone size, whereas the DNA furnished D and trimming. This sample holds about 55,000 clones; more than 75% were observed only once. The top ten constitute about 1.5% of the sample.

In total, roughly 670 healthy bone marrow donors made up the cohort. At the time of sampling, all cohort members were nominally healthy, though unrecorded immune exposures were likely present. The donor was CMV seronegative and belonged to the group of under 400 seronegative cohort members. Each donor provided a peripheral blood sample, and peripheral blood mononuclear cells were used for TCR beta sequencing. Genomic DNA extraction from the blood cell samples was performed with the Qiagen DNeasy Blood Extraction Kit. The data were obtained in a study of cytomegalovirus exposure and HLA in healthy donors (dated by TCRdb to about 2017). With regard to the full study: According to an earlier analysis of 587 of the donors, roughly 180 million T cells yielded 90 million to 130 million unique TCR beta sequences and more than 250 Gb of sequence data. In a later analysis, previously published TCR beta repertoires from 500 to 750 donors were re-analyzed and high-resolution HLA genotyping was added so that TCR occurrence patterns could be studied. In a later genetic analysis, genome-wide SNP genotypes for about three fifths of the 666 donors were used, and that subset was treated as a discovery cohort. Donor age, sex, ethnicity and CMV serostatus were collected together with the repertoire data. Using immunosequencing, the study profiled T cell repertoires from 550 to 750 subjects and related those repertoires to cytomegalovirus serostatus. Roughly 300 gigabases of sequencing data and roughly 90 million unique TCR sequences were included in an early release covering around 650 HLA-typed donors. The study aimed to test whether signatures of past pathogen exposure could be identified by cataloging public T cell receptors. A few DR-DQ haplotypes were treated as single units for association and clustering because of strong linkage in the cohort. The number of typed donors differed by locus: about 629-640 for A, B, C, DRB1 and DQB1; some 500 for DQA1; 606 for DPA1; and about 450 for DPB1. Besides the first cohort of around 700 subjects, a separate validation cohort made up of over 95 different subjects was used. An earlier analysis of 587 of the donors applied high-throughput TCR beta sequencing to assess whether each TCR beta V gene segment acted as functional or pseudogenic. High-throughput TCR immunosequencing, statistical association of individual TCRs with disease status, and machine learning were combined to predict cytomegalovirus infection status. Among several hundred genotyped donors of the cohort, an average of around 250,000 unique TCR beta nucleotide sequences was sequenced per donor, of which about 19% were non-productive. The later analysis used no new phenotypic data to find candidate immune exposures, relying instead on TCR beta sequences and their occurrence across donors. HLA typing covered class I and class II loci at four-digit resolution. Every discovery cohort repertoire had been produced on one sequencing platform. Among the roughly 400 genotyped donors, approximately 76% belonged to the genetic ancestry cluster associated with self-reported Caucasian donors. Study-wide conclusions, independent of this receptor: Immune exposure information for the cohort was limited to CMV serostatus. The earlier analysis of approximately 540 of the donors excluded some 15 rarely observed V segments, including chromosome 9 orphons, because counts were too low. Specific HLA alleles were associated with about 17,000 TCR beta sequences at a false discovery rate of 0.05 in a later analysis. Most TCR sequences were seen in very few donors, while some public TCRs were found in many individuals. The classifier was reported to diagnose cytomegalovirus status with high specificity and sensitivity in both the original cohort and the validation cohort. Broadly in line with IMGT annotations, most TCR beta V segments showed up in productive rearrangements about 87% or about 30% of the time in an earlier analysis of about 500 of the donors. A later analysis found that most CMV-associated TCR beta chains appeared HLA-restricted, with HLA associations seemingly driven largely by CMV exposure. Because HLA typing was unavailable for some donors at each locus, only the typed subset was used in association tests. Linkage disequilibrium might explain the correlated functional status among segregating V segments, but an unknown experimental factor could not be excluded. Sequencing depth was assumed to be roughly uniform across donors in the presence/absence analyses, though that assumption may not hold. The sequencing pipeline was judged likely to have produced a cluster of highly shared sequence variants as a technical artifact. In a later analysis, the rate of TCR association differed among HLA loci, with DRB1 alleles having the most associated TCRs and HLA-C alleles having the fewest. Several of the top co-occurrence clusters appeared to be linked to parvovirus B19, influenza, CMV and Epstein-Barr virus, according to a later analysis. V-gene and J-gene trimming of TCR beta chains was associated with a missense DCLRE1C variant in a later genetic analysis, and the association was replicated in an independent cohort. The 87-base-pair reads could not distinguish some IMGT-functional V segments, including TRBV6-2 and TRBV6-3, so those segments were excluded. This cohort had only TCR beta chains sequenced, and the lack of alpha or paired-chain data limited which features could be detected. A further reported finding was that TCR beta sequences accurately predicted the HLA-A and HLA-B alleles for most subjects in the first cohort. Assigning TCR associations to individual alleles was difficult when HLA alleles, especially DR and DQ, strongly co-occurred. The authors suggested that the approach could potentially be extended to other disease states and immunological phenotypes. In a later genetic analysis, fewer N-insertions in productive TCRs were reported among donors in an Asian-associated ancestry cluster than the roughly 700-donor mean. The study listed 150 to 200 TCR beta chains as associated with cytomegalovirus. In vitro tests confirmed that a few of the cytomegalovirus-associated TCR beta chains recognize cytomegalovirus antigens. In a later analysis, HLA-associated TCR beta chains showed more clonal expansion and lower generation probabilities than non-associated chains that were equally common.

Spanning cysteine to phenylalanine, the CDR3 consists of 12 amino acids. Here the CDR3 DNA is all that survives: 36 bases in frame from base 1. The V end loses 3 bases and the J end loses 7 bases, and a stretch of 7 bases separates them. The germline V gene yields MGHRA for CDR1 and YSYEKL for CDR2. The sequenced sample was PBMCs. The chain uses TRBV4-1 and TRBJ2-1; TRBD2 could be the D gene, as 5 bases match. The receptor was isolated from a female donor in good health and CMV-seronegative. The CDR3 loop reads CASSHRGNEQFF. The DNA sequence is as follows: TGCGCCAGCAGCCACAGAGGGAATGAGCAGTTCTTC.